Each of the 21 T cell receptor beta chains below was sequenced from the same sample in a study of T cell repertoires in cytomegalovirus infection. TCRdb reanalysed the reads using MiXCR and keeps one entry per CDR3 protein. The sample includes 200,000 or so distinct CDR3 sequences, roughly 28% seen only once; the top ten take approximately 30%. The sequenced sample was PBMCs. The receptors come from a human donor in good health (CMV status not recorded). Some clones in this sample may be carry-over from other donors' samples.

This rearrangement joins TRBV29-1 to TRBJ1-1; D is unresolved. This CDR3 is built from 13 residues. The germline V and J ends were trimmed by 2 bases and 5 bases, with 12 bases remaining between them. The germline CDR1 and CDR2 sequences are SQVTM and ANQGSEA. The CDR3 coding sequence is TGCAGCGTTGAATCGGGAATGGGAACTGAAGCTTTCTTT. It translates to CSVESGMGTEAFF. The whole variable domain, filled in from reference TRBV29-1 and TRBJ1-1, reads SAVISQKPSRDICQRGTSLTIQCQVDSQVTMMFWYRQQPGQSLTLIATANQGSEATYESGFVIDKFPISRPNLTFSTLTVSNMSPEDSSIYLCSVESGMGTEAFFGQGTRLTVV.

This chain joins TRBV20-1 and TRBJ2-1; tentatively, D is TRBD1 or TRBD2 (6 bases each). This CDR3 is 17 amino acids long. CDR1 is DFQATT, CDR2 SNEGSKA, per germline (reference sequence). Trimming pared 3 bases from V and 0 bases from J, leaving 18 bases between. The CDR3 region is CSARPPEGGSSYNEQFF. The CDR3 DNA follows: TGCAGTGCTAGGCCCCCGGAAGGGGGGTCCTCCTACAATGAGCAGTTCTTC.

This clonotype was seen only a few times. This chain links TRBV28 with TRBJ2-2, with D perhaps matching TRBD2 (5 bases). The V and J ends lost 10 bases and 5 bases respectively, with 11 bases between them. The germline gives CDR1 MDHEN, CDR2 SYDVKM. The length of the CDR3 is 12 residues. CDR3 residues: CATERGTGELFF. CDR3 nucleotides: TGTGCCACCGAGAGAGGGACCGGGGAGCTGTTTTTT.

This clonotype has ten or more counts. The CDR3 DNA reads TGTGCCAGCAGCTTACCTTTGACAGGGGTAAGGTCACCCCTCCACTTT. This translates into CASSLPLTGVRSPLHF. This rearrangement joins TRBV7-2 to TRBJ1-6; 8 bases line up with TRBD1. In germline, CDR1 is SGHTA, CDR2 FQGNSA. The junction had 10 bases not matched to a gene; V was cut back by 2 bases and J by 10 bases. This CDR3 region has 16 residues.

By frequency in the sample, this clonotype is medium-sized. J is TRBJ1-1 and V is TRBV12-3 or TRBV12-4, with a weak D call TRBD1 (6 bases). The CDR3 is made up of 17 amino acids. The V end was cut by 3 bases, the J end by 6 bases, with 23 bases between. DNA for the CDR3: TGTGCCAGCAGTTTTCGACAGGTTGAAGGGACCGCAGCTGAAGCTTTCTTT. This codes for CASSFRQVEGTAAEAFF.

This clonotype was seen only a few times. The chain employs TRBV20-1 and TRBJ2-3; 8 positions agree with TRBD2. This CDR3 spans 13 amino acids. Germline lookup yields CDR1 DFQATT and CDR2 SNEGSKA (reference sequence). V lost 5 bases to trimming and J lost 0 bases; unmatched junction nucleotides: 1. This CDR3 reads CSAERGSTDTQYF. CDR3 nucleotides: TGCAGTGCTGAGCGGGGGAGCACAGATACGCAGTATTTT.

This clonotype was counted a few times. This chain joins TRBV12-3 or TRBV12-4 and TRBJ2-5; 7 bases fit TRBD1. This CDR3 has 13 residues. V was pared by 6 bases and J by 5 bases, with 6 bases of the junction left unmatched. The CDR3 region has the DNA TGTGCCAGCAGCTGGGGGACAGACGAGACCCAGTACTTC. The encoded protein is CASSWGTDETQYF.

This clonotype was seen ten or more times. J is TRBJ2-1 and V is TRBV12-3 or TRBV12-4, with D unclear. The CDR3 extends over 12 amino acids. The V gene lost 5 bases and the J gene lost 8 bases, with 10 bases spanning the gap. CDR3 in DNA: TGTGCCAGCAGTCTTGACGTAGATGAGCAGTTCTTC. Its protein product is CASSLDVDEQFF.

This clonotype was counted a few times. The chain carries TRBV7-2 and TRBJ1-6; D remains unclear. The CDR3 sequence is 14 residues long. Trimming removed 5 bases at V and 7 bases at J, with 12 bases between. The germline gives CDR1 SGHTA, CDR2 FQGNSA. Here the CDR3 DNA reads TGTGCCAGCAGCCCCCGGGGAGAGAATTCACCCCTCCACTTT. This translates into CASSPRGENSPLHF.

This chain links TRBV5-1 with TRBJ1-1; tentatively, D is TRBD1 (6 bases). Between the trimmed V and J ends, which lost 7 bases and 2 bases, there was a span of 12 bases. The germline CDR1 and CDR2 sequences are SGHRS and YFSETQ. There are 13 residues in the CDR3. CDR3 nucleotides: TGCGCCAGCCTAACAGGGCCTAACACTGAAGCTTTCTTT. Its protein is CASLTGPNTEAFF.

This clonotype appeared a few times. The chain recombines TRBV29-1 with TRBJ2-7; no definite D call. The CDR3 is 12 amino acids. V lost 6 bases to trimming and J lost 7 bases, with 16 bases between them. CDR1 SQVTM and CDR2 ANQGSEA come from the germline V gene. CDR3 sequence: CSVTRRSREQYF. CDR3 nucleotide sequence: TGCAGCGTGACCCGACGGAGTAGGGAGCAGTACTTC.

This clonotype was counted between two and nine times. The V and J genes are TRBV7-2 and TRBJ1-5; tentatively, D is TRBD1 (5 bases). Per germline, CDR1 SGHTA and CDR2 FQGNSA. This CDR3 has 16 amino acids. Deletions cut 1 base from V and 4 bases from J, with 14 bases between. Here the CDR3 DNA reads TGTGCCAGCAGCTTAGGCCTCACACAGGAGAATCAGCCCCAGCATTTT. Translation gives CASSLGLTQENQPQHF.

This chain uses TRBV20-1 with TRBJ1-2; D is undetermined. CDR1 is DFQATT and CDR2 is SNEGSKA in the germline V gene (reference sequence). The CDR3 sequence is 13 residues long. Deletions cut 5 bases from V and 7 bases from J, with 17 bases between. As DNA, the CDR3 is TGCAGTGCTTTTTGGCGAGACGCTGGTGGCTACACCTTC. It specifies CSAFWRDAGGYTF.

There are a few counts of this clonotype. J is TRBJ2-3 and V is TRBV11-2, with D hard to call. Germline V gene lookup returns CDR1 SGHAT and CDR2 FQNNGV. The V gene lost 8 bases and the J gene lost 5 bases, with 8 bases spanning the gap. The CDR3 length is 11 residues. CDR3 in amino acids: CASGTGDTQYF. In DNA form, the CDR3 reads TGTGCCAGCGGAACGGGAGATACGCAGTATTTT. Based on the CDR3 plus reference TRBV11-2 and TRBJ2-3, the full variable domain is EAGVAQSPRYKIIEKRQSVAFWCNPISGHATLYWYQQILGQGPKLLIQFQNNGVVDDSQLPKDRFSAERLKGVDSTLKIQPAKLEDSAVYLCASGTGDTQYFGPGTRLTVL.

This clonotype was counted between two and nine times. The chain recombines TRBV6-6 with TRBJ1-1; maybe TRBD1 (6 bases). Germline CDR1 and CDR2: MNHNY and SVGAGI (reference sequence). The CDR3 covers 12 residues. V shed 6 bases and J shed 8 bases, with 13 bases lying between them. Written as DNA, the CDR3 is TGTGCCAGCAGACAACAGGACAGAGAAGCTTTCTTT. Its translation: CASRQQDREAFF.

V usage is TRBV28 and J usage is TRBJ2-2; D is possibly TRBD1 (5 bases). Germline CDR1 and CDR2: MDHEN and SYDVKM. The CDR3 is 13 residues long. The V end lost 5 bases, the J end lost 5 bases, and 9 bases lay between the germline ends. DNA of the CDR3: TGTGCCAGCAGTGTGCAGGGAACCGGGGAGCTGTTTTTT. Translation gives CASSVQGTGELFF.

In its sample, this clonotype was seen many times. The chain uses TRBV7-2 and TRBJ1-2; D is unresolved. V was cut by 3 bases and J by 6 bases, with 17 bases left in between. The CDR3 loop spans 15 amino acids. CDR1 SGHTA and CDR2 FQGNSA come from the germline V gene. The CDR3 reads CASSLARESMDGYTF. CDR3 DNA: TGTGCCAGCAGCTTGGCCCGGGAGTCGATGGATGGCTACACCTTC.

On this clonotype: A much larger clone differs from this one at a single base, so this may be a read error. This rearrangement joins TRBV7-2 to TRBJ2-3; unclear D gene. Germline CDR1 reads SGHTA; CDR2 reads FQGNSA. V was pared by 3 bases and J by 4 bases, with 11 bases between. The CDR3 is made up of 14 amino acids. CDR3 sequence: CASSFRRKPDTQYF. CDR3 nucleotides: TGTGCCAGCAGCTTCCGCAGGAAGCCAGATACGCAGTATTTT.

The chain links TRBV7-3 to TRBJ2-7; 7 nucleotides line up with TRBD1. This CDR3 is built from 14 residues. V was clipped by 5 bases and J by 3 bases; unmatched bases: 7. From germline, CDR1 is SGHTA and CDR2 FQGTGA. The CDR3 region has the DNA TGTGCCAGCAGCCAACGGGACAGTAACTACGAGCAGTACTTC. Amino acids: CASSQRDSNYEQYF. The complete variable domain, with remaining parts taken from reference TRBV7-3 and TRBJ2-7, reads GAGVSQTPSNKVTEKGKYVELRCDPISGHTALYWYRQSLGQGPEFLIYFQGTGAADDSGLPNDRFFAVRPEGSVSTLKIQRTERGDSAVYLCASSQRDSNYEQYFGPGTRLTVT.

The chain combines TRBV7-8 with TRBJ2-3; perhaps D is TRBD1 or TRBD2 (5 bases each). Trimming left V 1 base short and J 2 bases short, with 13 bases between. The CDR3 consists of 16 residues. CDR1 and CDR2 from the germline V gene are SGHVS and FQNEAQ. The chain's CDR3 is CASSLGDLGNTDTQYF. In nucleotides, the CDR3 is TGTGCCAGCAGCTTAGGGGACCTCGGGAACACAGATACGCAGTATTTT.

The gene calls are TRBV2 and TRBJ1-2; D uncertain. V was clipped by 6 bases and J by 6 bases, with 20 bases between them. The CDR3 runs 15 residues. Germline V CDR1 and CDR2: SNHLY, FYNNEI. In DNA form, the CDR3 reads TGTGCCAGCAGCGTCCCTTTACACGGGAGCGATGGCTACACCTTC. It translates to CASSVPLHGSDGYTF.